Below, 25 T cell receptor beta chains from the same sample are listed, as sequenced in a study of cytomegalovirus exposure and HLA in healthy donors. Amplification used 60 Vbeta primers and 13 Jbeta primers. Using immunoSEQ multiplex PCR, the repertoire was profiled, and TCRdb retains in-frame clones only, with some absent. In the table there are roughly 180,000 clones, approximately 78% of which are singletons. The sample taken for sequencing was PBMCs. The receptors originated from a woman aged 45-60 years in good health and CMV-seropositive.

This chain uses TRBV18 with TRBJ2-7; TRBD1 matches at 7 bases. Germline V CDR1 and CDR2: KGHSH, LQKENI. The CDR3 is made up of 14 amino acids. The ends lost 1 base at V and 4 bases at J; junction bases unmatched: 4. CDR3 coding DNA: TGTGCCAGCTCACCACAAGGGGGCGAGTACGAGCAGTACTTC. Protein product: CASSPQGGEYEQYF.

The V call is TRBV11-2, the J call TRBJ1-1; 7 bases are shared with TRBD1. V lost 0 bases to trimming and J lost 5 bases; unmatched junction nucleotides: 15. Per germline, CDR1 SGHAT and CDR2 FQNNGV. The CDR3 runs 18 residues. DNA for the CDR3: TGTGCCAGCAGCTTAGAAATTCCTTTTTTTAGGGGGCGGACTGAAGCTTTCTTT. Protein product: CASSLEIPFFRGRTEAFF.

The V gene is TRBV5-1, the J gene TRBJ1-1, with 12 bases aligning to TRBD1. The junction had 10 bases not matched to a gene; V was cut back by 4 bases and J by 0 bases. The CDR3 spans 18 residues. Germline CDR1 SGHRS, CDR2 YFSETQ. The DNA of the CDR3 is TGCGCCAGCAGCGCCCCCCGGGACAGGGGGCGTGTGAACACTGAAGCTTTCTTT. Translated, it gives CASSAPRDRGRVNTEAFF.

The J gene is TRBJ2-5, the V gene TRBV5-1, with TRBD2 matching 10 bases. Gene TRBJ2-7 matches the end of the DNA better, so the J call may be wrong. The length of the CDR3 is 15 residues. The germline V gene encodes CDR1 SGHRS and CDR2 YFSETQ. The CDR3 sequence: CASSLTSGDHYEQYF. The CDR3, as DNA: TGCGCCAGCAGCTTGACTAGCGGGGATCACTACGAGCAGTACTTC.

The table lists this clone with a count of one. V is TRBV27 and J is TRBJ2-7; D is unclear. Trimming cost V 2 bases and J 2 bases, with 10 bases left between them. Germline V gene lookup returns CDR1 MNHEY and CDR2 SMNVEV (reference sequence). The CDR3 is made up of 14 amino acids. The CDR3 coding sequence is TGTGCCAGCAGTTTACTGGCAGAAGCCTACGAGCAGTACTTC. This sequence encodes CASSLLAEAYEQYF.

This chain joins TRBV30 and TRBJ1-6; possible D gene TRBD1, 6 bases. The CDR3 length is 14 residues. V gave up 2 bases and J gave up 9 bases, with 14 bases separating them. The germline V gene encodes CDR1 GTSNPN and CDR2 SVGIG (reference sequence). Here the CDR3 reads CAWSRGGASSPLHF. CDR3 DNA: TGTGCCTGGAGTAGGGGGGGCGCAAGTTCACCCCTCCACTTT. Drawing the rest from reference TRBV30 and TRBJ1-6, the complete variable domain is SQTIHQWPATLVQPVGSPLSLECTVEGTSNPNLYWYRQAAGRGLQLLFYSVGIGQISSEVPQNLSASRPQDRQFILSSKKLLLSDSGFYLCAWSRGGASSPLHFGNGTRLTVT.

The chain combines TRBV6-5 with TRBJ2-7; 9 bases are shared with TRBD1. Germline V gene data show CDR1 as MNHEY and CDR2 as SVGAGI. V dropped 8 bases and J dropped 6; count of bases not matched to a gene: 5. The CDR3 sequence is 12 residues long. CDR3 region: CASRQGGGEQYF. CDR3 bases: TGTGCCAGCCGACAGGGGGGAGGCGAGCAGTACTTC.

This clone was seen only a few times. The gene calls are TRBV5-1 and TRBJ2-7, with 10 bases identical to TRBD2. This CDR3 has 17 residues. V lost 3 bases and J lost 5; bases outside the gene matches: 14. Per germline, CDR1 SGHRS and CDR2 YFSETQ. CDR3 sequence: CASSWGTSAVGGHEQYF. CDR3 DNA sequence: TGCGCCAGCAGCTGGGGGACTAGCGCGGTGGGGGGCCACGAGCAGTACTTC. Based on the CDR3 plus reference TRBV5-1 and TRBJ2-7, the full variable domain is KAGVTQTPRYLIKTRGQQVTLSCSPISGHRSVSWYQQTPGQGLQFLFEYFSETQRNKGNFPGRFSGRQFSNSRSEMNVSTLELGDSALYLCASSWGTSAVGGHEQYFGPGTRLTVT.

This clone has a handful of counts. The CDR3 DNA reads TGTGCCAGCAGCGCACGGGGGGCCCAGGGTGAAAAACTGTTTTTT. Translated, it gives CASSARGAQGEKLFF. The J gene is TRBJ1-4, the V gene TRBV5-4; maybe TRBD1 (6 bases). The CDR3 runs 15 residues. CDR1 SGHNT and CDR2 YYREEE come from the germline V gene (reference sequence). Trimming removed 4 bases at V and 7 bases at J, with 17 bases between.

V is TRBV19 and J is TRBJ1-5, with D possibly being TRBD1 (6 bases). The V end was cut by 3 bases, the J end by 6 bases, with 27 bases between. The germline gives CDR1 LNHDA, CDR2 SQIVND (reference sequence). This CDR3 is built from 19 residues. CDR3 nucleotides: TGTGCCAGTAGTATTAGCACGGCCTTAAGGGGGTGGGGTGCTCAGCCCCAGCATTTT. It codes for CASSISTALRGWGAQPQHF.

This clone was detected only once. V is TRBV2 and J is TRBJ2-1; TRBD1 might be the D (6 bases). Trimming shortened V by 5 bases and J by 4 bases, and 9 bases separated the two germline ends. The CDR3 is made up of 13 amino acids. The germline gives CDR1 SNHLY, CDR2 FYNNEI. The CDR3 loop is CASSWGPYNEQFF. DNA for the CDR3: TGTGCCAGCAGTTGGGGGCCGTACAATGAGCAGTTCTTC.

This clone was counted between two and nine times. The chain couples TRBV30 to TRBJ2-7; D remains ambiguous. Germline V gene sequence: CDR1 GTSNPN, CDR2 SVGIG (reference sequence). CDR3 length: 11 residues. Trimming removed 0 bases from V and 4 bases from J, with 4 bases in between. Written as DNA, the CDR3 is TGTGCCTGGAGTGTACAGTACGAGCAGTACTTC. Its translation is CAWSVQYEQYF.

This clone was counted between two and nine times. The chain links TRBV4-2 to TRBJ1-2, with a weak D call TRBD1 (6 bases). The germline V gene encodes CDR1 LGHNA and CDR2 YNFKEQ. Trimming stripped 4 bases from V and 5 bases from J, with 17 bases between. This CDR3 contains 15 residues. The CDR3 is CASSPRQTGVYGYTF. For the CDR3, the DNA is TGTGCCAGCAGCCCAAGACAGACAGGAGTTTATGGCTACACCTTC.

This chain joins TRBV12-2 and TRBJ1-4; TRBD1 is taken as the D call from the table, unchecked against the DNA. TRBV12-2 is described as a pseudogene. The CDR3 runs to 16 residues. CDR3 DNA: TGTGCAAGTCGCTTAGGCCAGGTCGATTGGAATGAAAAACTGTTTTTT. It specifies CASRLGQVDWNEKLFF.

This rearrangement joins TRBV9 to TRBJ1-5; 10 bases are a match to TRBD1. The CDR3 has 15 amino acids. Germline loops: CDR1 SGDLS, CDR2 YYNGEE. The trim removed 4 bases at V and 6 bases at J, leaving 7 bases unmatched. In nucleotides, the CDR3 is TGTGCCAGCAGCCCAGGACAGGGGGAAGGTCAGCCCCAGCATTTT. It is translated as CASSPGQGEGQPQHF.

The chain uses TRBV19 and TRBJ1-1, with D tentatively TRBD1 (6 bases). Per the germline V gene, CDR1 is LNHDA and CDR2 is SQIVND (reference sequence). Trimming stripped 4 bases from V and 1 base from J, with 13 bases between. This CDR3 has 15 residues. Here the CDR3 DNA reads TGTGCCAGTAGTAGCCCTCGGGGGGCGAACACTGAAGCTTTCTTT. It encodes CASSSPRGANTEAFF.

This chain joins TRBV14 and TRBJ1-2, with 7 bases aligning to TRBD1. Unmatched junction bases numbered 3, after V lost 4 bases and J lost 4 bases. This CDR3 contains 13 residues. CDR1 is SGHDN and CDR2 is FVKESK in the germline V gene. CDR3 coding DNA: TGTGCCAGCAGCCGCGGACAGGTCTATGGCTACACCTTC. This sequence encodes CASSRGQVYGYTF.

The chain joins TRBV23-1 to TRBJ1-1; no reliable D call. TRBV23-1 is an ORF, with its function uncertain. This CDR3 region has 15 residues. V shed 0 bases and J shed 7 bases, with 15 bases lying between them. The CDR3 sequence is CASSQSLEKFREAFF. CDR3 bases: TGCGCCAGCAGTCAATCTCTTGAGAAGTTCCGTGAAGCTTTCTTT.

The J gene is TRBJ2-7, the V gene TRBV5-5; TRBD1 is a possible D gene (6 bases). The germline V and J ends were trimmed by 3 bases and 6 bases, with 10 bases remaining between them. Germline V gene lookup returns CDR1 SGHKS and CDR2 YYEKEE (reference sequence). The CDR3 spans 12 residues. The CDR3 sequence: CASSWTASEQYF. Written as DNA, the CDR3 is TGTGCCAGCAGCTGGACAGCAAGCGAGCAGTACTTC.

In its sample, this clone was seen once. V and J are TRBV14 and TRBJ2-3; TRBD1 aligns across 9 bases. Germline V gene data show CDR1 as SGHDN and CDR2 as FVKESK. The CDR3 contains 15 residues. Trimming removed 4 bases from V and 0 bases from J; junction bases left unmatched: 2. CDR3 bases: TGTGCCAGCAGCCGGGACAGGGCCAGCACAGATACGCAGTATTTT. Protein: CASSRDRASTDTQYF.

V gene TRBV6-5 combines with J gene TRBJ1-2, with TRBD1 matching 8 bases. Per the germline V gene, CDR1 is MNHEY and CDR2 is SVGAGI. This CDR3 comprises 15 residues. The ends lost 7 bases at V and 4 bases at J; junction bases unmatched: 11. CDR3 region: CASTPTYRGIYGYTF. DNA of the CDR3: TGTGCCAGCACTCCAACCTACAGGGGGATCTATGGCTACACCTTC.

A single count supports this clone. The V call is TRBV5-1, the J call TRBJ2-7, with 7 bases that match TRBD1. Trimming cost V 1 base and J 0 bases; bases outside gene matches: 7. Per germline, CDR1 SGHRS and CDR2 YFSETQ. This CDR3 is 16 amino acids long. The chain's CDR3 is CASSLLLTGASYEQYF. DNA of the CDR3: TGCGCCAGCAGCTTGTTGCTAACAGGGGCCTCCTACGAGCAGTACTTC.

Only one count was recorded for this clone. The genes are TRBV21-1 and TRBJ1-4; the table's D call of TRBD1 was not tested on the DNA. TRBV21-1 is deemed a pseudogene. The CDR3 runs to 15 residues. This CDR3 reads CASSNEQGGGEKLFF. The CDR3 bases are TGTGCCAGCAGCAACGAGCAGGGGGGTGGGGAAAAACTGTTTTTT.

The chain combines TRBV18 with TRBJ1-5; D is uncertain. Trimming stripped 3 bases from V and 0 bases from J, with 12 bases between. The CDR3 has 16 amino acids. The germline CDR1 and CDR2 sequences are KGHSH and LQKENI. CDR3 amino acids: CASSPREVRSNQPQHF. CDR3 DNA sequence: TGTGCCAGCTCACCCCGGGAAGTTCGTAGCAATCAGCCCCAGCATTTT.

The chain carries TRBV5-5 and TRBJ2-1; 7 positions agree with TRBD2. The CDR3 length is 15 residues. Germline CDR1 and CDR2: SGHKS and YYEKEE (reference sequence). The ends lost 3 bases at V and 4 bases at J; junction bases unmatched: 7. The CDR3: CASSWGGSSYNEQFF. The CDR3 bases are TGTGCCAGCAGCTGGGGAGGGTCTTCTTACAATGAGCAGTTCTTC.